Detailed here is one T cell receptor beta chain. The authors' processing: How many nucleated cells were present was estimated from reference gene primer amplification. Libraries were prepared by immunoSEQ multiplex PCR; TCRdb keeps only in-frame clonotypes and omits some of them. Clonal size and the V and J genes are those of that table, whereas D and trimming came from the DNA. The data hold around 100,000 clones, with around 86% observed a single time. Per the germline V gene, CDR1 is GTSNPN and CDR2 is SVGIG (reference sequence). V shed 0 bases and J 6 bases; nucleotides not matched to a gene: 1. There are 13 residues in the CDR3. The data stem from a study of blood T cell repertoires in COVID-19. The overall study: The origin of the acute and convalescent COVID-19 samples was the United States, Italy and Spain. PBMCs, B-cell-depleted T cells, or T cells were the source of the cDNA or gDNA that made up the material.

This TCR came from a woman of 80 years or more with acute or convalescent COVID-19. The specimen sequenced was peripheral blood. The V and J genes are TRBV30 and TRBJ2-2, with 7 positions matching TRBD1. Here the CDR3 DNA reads TGTGCCTGGAGTGTGACAGGGTCCGGGGAGCTGTTTTTT. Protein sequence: CAWSVTGSGELFF.